The clone carrying this T cell receptor beta chain occurred a few times. What it binds is unknown. Treatment specified: 10-day PBMC culture with coronavirus spike peptide pools or control peptides (ViraFEST assay). Before the COVID-19 pandemic (2011-2018), CD4+ T cells were obtained from the unexposed donor. This specimen belongs to a study of vaccination and CD4 T cells after COVID-19. With 7 bases removed from V and 8 bases from J, the gap between germline ends came to 17 bases. The CDR3 runs 12 residues. CDR1 and CDR2 (germline): SQVTM, ANQGSEA. The Oncomine TCR Beta short-read assay generated sequence data from the DNA of cultured CD4+ T cells. Extraction of genomic DNA was performed on cultured CD4+ T cells. TCRdb re-called the PCR reads with MiXCR, one entry per CDR3 protein. The table has some 8,600 distinct CDR3 sequences, less than 40% seen once.

The sequence was obtained from a human donor in good health. The V gene is TRBV29-1, the J gene TRBJ1-2, with a possible D match to TRBD1 (5 bases). The sample was CD4+ T cells from blood, cultured in vitro. CDR3 sequence reads: CSAWGGDGGYTF. As DNA, the CDR3 is TGCAGCGCCTGGGGAGGGGACGGGGGCTACACCTTC. Looking up the rest from reference TRBV29-1 and TRBJ1-2 gives the full variable domain: SAVISQKPSRDICQRGTSLTIQCQVDSQVTMMFWYRQQPGQSLTLIATANQGSEATYESGFVIDKFPISRPNLTFSTLTVSNMSPEDSSIYLCSAWGGDGGYTFGSGTRLTVV.